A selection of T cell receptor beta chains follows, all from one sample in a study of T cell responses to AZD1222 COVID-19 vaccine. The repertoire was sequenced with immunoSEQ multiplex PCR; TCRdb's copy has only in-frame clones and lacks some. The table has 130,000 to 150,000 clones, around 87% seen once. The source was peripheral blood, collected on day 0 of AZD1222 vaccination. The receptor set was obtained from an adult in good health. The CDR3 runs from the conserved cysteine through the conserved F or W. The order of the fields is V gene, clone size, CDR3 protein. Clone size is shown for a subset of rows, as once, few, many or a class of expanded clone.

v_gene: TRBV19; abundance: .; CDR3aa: CATLNTGSYEQYF
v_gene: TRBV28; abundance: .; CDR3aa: CASRNRDKYYEQYF
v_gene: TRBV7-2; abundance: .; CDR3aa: CASSLTSVLAYEQYF
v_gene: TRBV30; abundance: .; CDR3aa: CAWNRPFFASEERAFF
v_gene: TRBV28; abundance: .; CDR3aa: CASSFNRATNEKLFF
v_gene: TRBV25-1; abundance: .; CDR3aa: CASSVGTGGFGNTIYF
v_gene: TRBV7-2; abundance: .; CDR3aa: CASSSRDLTEAFF
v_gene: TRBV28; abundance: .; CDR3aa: CASSLYGTGDGNTIYF
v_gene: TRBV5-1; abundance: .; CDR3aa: CASSLGQGGQPQHF
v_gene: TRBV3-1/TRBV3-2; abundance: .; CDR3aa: CASRASSYNSPLHF
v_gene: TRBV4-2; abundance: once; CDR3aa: CASSRDDGGTDTQYF
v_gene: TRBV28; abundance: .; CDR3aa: CASLARYGYTF
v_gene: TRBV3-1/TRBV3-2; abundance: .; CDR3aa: CASSQDRRYKTQYF
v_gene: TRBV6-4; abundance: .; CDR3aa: CASKTSGGASTDTQYF
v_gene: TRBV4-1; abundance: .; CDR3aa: CASSQPGTRKGDEQFF
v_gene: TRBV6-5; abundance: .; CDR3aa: CASSDWREYGYTF
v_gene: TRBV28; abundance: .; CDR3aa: CAGGTASTDTQYF
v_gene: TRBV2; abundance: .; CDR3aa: CASRGQGGFSVDGYTF
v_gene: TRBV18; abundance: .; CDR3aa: CASSRGPVNTEAFF
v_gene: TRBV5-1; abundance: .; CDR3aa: CASSFGGQGDNEQYF
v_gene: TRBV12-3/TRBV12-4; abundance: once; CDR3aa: CASKRGASNEQFF
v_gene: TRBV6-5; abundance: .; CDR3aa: CASGGAGAQHF
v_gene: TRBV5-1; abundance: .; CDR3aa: CASSLTSGGGVGELFF
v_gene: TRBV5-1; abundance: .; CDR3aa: CASSFGTGTYEQYF
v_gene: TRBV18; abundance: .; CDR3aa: CASSLLDSSSGANVLTF
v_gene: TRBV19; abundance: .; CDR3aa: CASSYWTGDQPQHF
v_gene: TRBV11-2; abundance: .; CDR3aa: CASSSGTSGRTPGGNTQYF
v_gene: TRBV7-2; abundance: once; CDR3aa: CASSLGPGNYGYTF
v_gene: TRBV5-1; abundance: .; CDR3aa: CASRSGTRNNEQFF
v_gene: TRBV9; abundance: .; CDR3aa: CASSDPRGGGVYNSPLHF
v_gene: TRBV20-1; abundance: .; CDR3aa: CSASQGLSGYTF